One and the same sample provided the 17 T cell receptor beta chains below, sequenced in a study of cytomegalovirus exposure and HLA in healthy donors. PCR employed 60 Vbeta and 13 Jbeta primers. Method: immunoSEQ multiplex PCR; TCRdb's copy keeps in-frame clones and lacks some. The top ten hold under 2.5% of the sample, which has around 92,000 clones, 70% to 90% seen once. Sequenced: PBMCs. These receptors were obtained from a man younger than 35 in good health and CMV-seronegative.

This clone was detected once. The V gene is TRBV6-1, the J gene TRBJ1-1, with a tentative D call TRBD1 (5 bases). V was clipped by 7 bases and J by 4 bases, with 7 bases between them. CDR3 size: 11 residues. CDR1 is MNHNS and CDR2 is SASEGT in the germline V gene. CDR3 residues: CASTRGTEAFF. Written as DNA, the CDR3 is TGTGCCAGCACTAGGGGCACTGAAGCTTTCTTT.

The V call is TRBV19, the J call TRBJ2-7; 7 nucleotides agree with TRBD1. Trimming removed 7 bases from V and 4 bases from J; junction bases left unmatched: 7. Looked up from germline, CDR1 is LNHDA and CDR2 is SQIVND (reference sequence). The CDR3 has 13 amino acids. In nucleotides, the CDR3 is TGTGCCAGTAACCGGGACAGAGGTTACGAGCAGTACTTC. It is translated as CASNRDRGYEQYF.

This clone was counted only a few times. The chain uses TRBV5-4 and TRBJ1-5; D not resolved. Germline V CDR1 and CDR2: SGHNT, YYREEE (reference sequence). V lost 1 base and J lost 0, with 14 bases in between. The CDR3 loop spans 17 amino acids. In DNA, the CDR3 is TGTGCCAGCAGCTTGCACCTTCGGTCCTATAGCAATCAGCCCCAGCATTTT. Amino acid sequence: CASSLHLRSYSNQPQHF.

The chain employs TRBV19 and TRBJ1-1; TRBD1 is a possible D gene (6 bases). With 9 bases removed from V and 7 bases from J, the gap between germline ends came to 15 bases. This CDR3 region has 12 residues. Germline V gene sequence: CDR1 LNHDA, CDR2 SQIVND (reference sequence). CDR3: CASRTAGREAFF. The CDR3 DNA reads as TGTGCCAGCCGGACAGCCGGCCGTGAAGCTTTCTTT.

The chain recombines TRBV2 with TRBJ1-3, with D possibly TRBD1 on 5 matching bases. The CDR3 has 14 amino acids. Germline-derived CDR1 and CDR2 are SNHLY and FYNNEI. V lost 1 base and J 3 bases, leaving 7 bases between the germline ends. CDR3 coding DNA: TGTGCCAGCAGTGAAGGGGGCCATGGAAACACCATATATTTT. Translating it yields CASSEGGHGNTIYF.

The rearrangement links TRBV2 to TRBJ1-4; D is undetermined. Trimming cost V 10 bases and J 4 bases, with 10 bases left between them. Germline V lookup: CDR1 SNHLY, CDR2 FYNNEI. CDR3 length: 12 amino acids. In nucleotides, the CDR3 is TGTGCCACCTCGGTTCTTAATGAAAAACTGTTTTTT. It specifies CATSVLNEKLFF.

The gene calls are TRBV10-3 and TRBJ1-2, with D tentatively TRBD1 (6 bases). Germline assignment: CDR1 ENHRY and CDR2 SYGVKD. This CDR3 has 14 residues. V lost 10 bases and J lost 6, with 21 bases in between. The CDR3 loop is CANAKTQDSHGYTF. In DNA, the CDR3 is TGTGCCAACGCAAAAACCCAGGACAGTCATGGCTACACCTTC.

V and J are TRBV11-2 and TRBJ1-1; the D gene is possibly TRBD1 (6 bases). The CDR3 extends over 14 amino acids. The V gene lost 7 bases and the J gene lost 0 bases, with 12 bases spanning the gap. The germline gives CDR1 SGHAT, CDR2 FQNNGV. CDR3 in DNA: TGTGCCAGCACTCGACAGGAGATGAACACTGAAGCTTTCTTT. This encodes CASTRQEMNTEAFF.

This clone was counted a few times. The rearrangement links TRBV30 to TRBJ2-1; the match to TRBD2 covers 7 bases. Unmatched junction bases numbered 9, after V lost 3 bases and J lost 4 bases. Germline assignment: CDR1 GTSNPN and CDR2 SVGIG (reference sequence). The CDR3 loop spans 15 amino acids. CDR3 sequence (DNA): TGTGCCTGGAGCTTGCTAAGCGGGGCTTACAATGAGCAGTTCTTC. It translates to CAWSLLSGAYNEQFF. Looking up the rest from reference TRBV30 and TRBJ2-1 gives the full variable domain: SQTIHQWPATLVQPVGSPLSLECTVEGTSNPNLYWYRQAAGRGLQLLFYSVGIGQISSEVPQNLSASRPQDRQFILSSKKLLLSDSGFYLCAWSLLSGAYNEQFFGPGTRLTVL.

This clone was seen a few times. CDR3 nucleotide sequence: TGCGCCAGCAGCTCACAGGGGGTCGCGGATGAAAAACTGTTTTTT. Protein product: CASSSQGVADEKLFF. The rearrangement uses TRBV5-1 and TRBJ1-4; TRBD1 agrees at 8 bases. Trimming cost V 3 bases and J 6 bases; bases outside gene matches: 7. Germline values: CDR1 SGHRS, CDR2 YFSETQ. The CDR3 runs to 15 residues.

The chain recombines TRBV29-1 with TRBJ1-6, with a tentative D call TRBD1 (6 bases). V was clipped by 4 bases and J by 6 bases, with 7 bases between them. This CDR3 is 12 amino acids long. The germline CDR1 and CDR2 sequences are SQVTM and ANQGSEA. In DNA, the CDR3 is TGCAGCGTTGGGACAGCTAATTCACCCCTCCACTTT. Its translation is CSVGTANSPLHF. Filled out from reference TRBV29-1 and TRBJ1-6, the complete variable domain reads SAVISQKPSRDICQRGTSLTIQCQVDSQVTMMFWYRQQPGQSLTLIATANQGSEATYESGFVIDKFPISRPNLTFSTLTVSNMSPEDSSIYLCSVGTANSPLHFGNGTRLTVT.

V is TRBV9 and J is TRBJ2-3, with D hard to call. The CDR3 spans 15 residues. The V end lost 3 bases, the J end lost 0 bases, and 11 bases lay between the germline ends. CDR1 SGDLS and CDR2 YYNGEE come from the germline V gene. CDR3: CASSGRQSSTDTQYF. The CDR3 DNA sequence: TGTGCCAGCAGCGGGCGACAAAGTAGCACAGATACGCAGTATTTT.

This sequence joins TRBV29-1 and TRBJ2-7; 9 bases match TRBD2. Losses at the gene ends were 4 bases for V and 3 bases for J; bases not matched to a gene: 7. This CDR3 is 14 amino acids long. Germline CDR1 and CDR2: SQVTM and ANQGSEA. This CDR3 reads CSVGLAGTLYEQYF. The DNA for the CDR3 is TGCAGCGTTGGGCTAGCGGGGACTCTCTACGAGCAGTACTTC.

The chain recombines TRBV4-1 with TRBJ2-3; D unresolved. Germline V gives CDR1 MGHRA, CDR2 YSYEKL. CDR3 length equals 16 residues. Trimming shortened V by 6 bases and J by 2 bases, and 18 bases separated the two germline ends. The CDR3 DNA sequence: TGCGCCAGCAGTCACTATACTACCCACCTCACAGATACGCAGTATTTT. Translated, it gives CASSHYTTHLTDTQYF.

This rearrangement joins TRBV7-9 to TRBJ2-3; 7 bases line up with TRBD1. The CDR3 consists of 16 residues. V lost 5 bases, J lost 0 bases, and 8 bases stayed unmatched. Germline values: CDR1 SEHNR, CDR2 FQNEAQ (reference sequence). CDR3 loop: CASSTRQGFSTDTQYF. The CDR3 DNA sequence: TGTGCCAGCAGCACCCGACAGGGCTTTAGCACAGATACGCAGTATTTT.

J is TRBJ2-1 and V is TRBV5-4; 7 bases are shared with TRBD1. J was trimmed by 7 bases and V by 3 bases; bases with no gene match: 10. Germline V gene sequence: CDR1 SGHNT, CDR2 YYREEE (reference sequence). The length of the CDR3 is 15 residues. CDR3 DNA sequence: TGTGCCAGCAGCTCCCCCGGACAGGACCCTAATGAGCAGTTCTTC. This codes for CASSSPGQDPNEQFF.

The V and J genes are TRBV29-1 and TRBJ2-7, with TRBD1 identical over 11 bases. The length of the CDR3 is 14 residues. Germline trimming cut 7 bases from V and 2 bases from J; bases unmatched to any gene: 7. The germline V gene encodes CDR1 SQVTM and CDR2 ANQGSEA. Written as DNA, the CDR3 is TGCAGCGGTGGGGTGGGACAGGGGGCCTACGAGCAGTACTTC. Translated: CSGGVGQGAYEQYF.